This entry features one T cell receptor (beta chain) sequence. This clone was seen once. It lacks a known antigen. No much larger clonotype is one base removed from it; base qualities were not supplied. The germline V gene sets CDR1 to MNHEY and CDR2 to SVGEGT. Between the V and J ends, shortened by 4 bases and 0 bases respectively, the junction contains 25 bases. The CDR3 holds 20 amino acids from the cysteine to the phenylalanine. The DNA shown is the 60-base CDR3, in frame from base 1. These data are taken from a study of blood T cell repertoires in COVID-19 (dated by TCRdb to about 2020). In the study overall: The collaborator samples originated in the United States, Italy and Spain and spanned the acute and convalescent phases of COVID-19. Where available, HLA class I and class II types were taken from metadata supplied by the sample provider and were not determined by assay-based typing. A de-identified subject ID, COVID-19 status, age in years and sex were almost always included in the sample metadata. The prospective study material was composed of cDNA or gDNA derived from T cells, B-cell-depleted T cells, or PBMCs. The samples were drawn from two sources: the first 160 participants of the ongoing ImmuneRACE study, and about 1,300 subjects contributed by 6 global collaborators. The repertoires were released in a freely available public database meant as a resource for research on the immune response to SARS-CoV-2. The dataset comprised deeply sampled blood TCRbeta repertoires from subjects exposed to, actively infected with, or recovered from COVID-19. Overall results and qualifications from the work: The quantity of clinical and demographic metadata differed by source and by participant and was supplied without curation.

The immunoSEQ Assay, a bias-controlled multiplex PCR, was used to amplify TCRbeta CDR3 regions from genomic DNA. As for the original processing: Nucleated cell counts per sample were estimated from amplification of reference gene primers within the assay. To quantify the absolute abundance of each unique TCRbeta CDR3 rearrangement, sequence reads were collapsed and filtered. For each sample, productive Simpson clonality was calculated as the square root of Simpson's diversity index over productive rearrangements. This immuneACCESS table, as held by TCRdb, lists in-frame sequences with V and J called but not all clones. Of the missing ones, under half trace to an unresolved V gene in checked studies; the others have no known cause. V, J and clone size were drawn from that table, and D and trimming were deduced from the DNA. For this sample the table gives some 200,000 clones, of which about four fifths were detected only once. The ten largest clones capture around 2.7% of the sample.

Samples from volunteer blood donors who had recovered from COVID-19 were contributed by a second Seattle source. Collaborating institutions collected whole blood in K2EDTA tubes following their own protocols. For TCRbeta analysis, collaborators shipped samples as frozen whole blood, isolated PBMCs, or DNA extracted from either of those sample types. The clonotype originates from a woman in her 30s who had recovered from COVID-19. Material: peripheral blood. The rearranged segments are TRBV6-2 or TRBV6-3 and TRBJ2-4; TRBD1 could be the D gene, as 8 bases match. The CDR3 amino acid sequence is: CASSSRPGGGSPGAKNIQYF. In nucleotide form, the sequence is TGTGCCAGCAGTTCCCGGCCAGGGGGCGGGAGTCCTGGAGCCAAAAACATTCAGTACTTC.